A single sample is the source of the 18 T cell receptor beta chains below, sequenced in a study of cytomegalovirus exposure and HLA in healthy donors. Primers for the PCR totalled 60 Vbeta and 13 Jbeta. Produced via immunoSEQ multiplex PCR; TCRdb's table is partial and in-frame only. The sample has some 190,000 clones; around 87% are singletons. Sequencing input: PBMCs. The origin of the receptors is a boy younger than 10 in good health and CMV-seronegative.

J is TRBJ2-1 and V is TRBV5-1, with 11 bases matching TRBD2. The CDR3 runs 16 residues. Germline CDR1 reads SGHRS; CDR2 reads YFSETQ. The V gene end was trimmed by 1 base and the J gene end by 8 bases; junction bases not matched to a gene: 8. CDR3 in amino acids: CASSLTSGSVWDEQFF. The CDR3 nucleotides read TGCGCCAGCAGCTTGACTAGCGGGAGTGTTTGGGATGAGCAGTTCTTC.

The V and J genes are TRBV28 and TRBJ1-2, with 9 bases fitting TRBD1. CDR3 length: 15 residues. The germline CDR1 and CDR2 sequences are MDHEN and SYDVKM. Trimming took 3 bases from V and 6 from J; bases not matched to a gene: 8. The CDR3 coding sequence is TGTGCCAGCAGTTTCCCCGGACAGGGGCCCCATGGCTACACCTTC. Its translation: CASSFPGQGPHGYTF.

About this clone: Additional DNA sequences in this sample encode the identical CDR3. This chain joins TRBV19 and TRBJ2-7; tentative D call: TRBD1 (5 bases). This CDR3 has 13 residues. The V end lost 6 bases, the J end lost 0 bases, and 9 bases lay between the germline ends. Per the germline V gene, CDR1 is LNHDA and CDR2 is SQIVND (reference sequence). The CDR3 DNA reads as TGTGCCAGTAGCCTAGACAGCTCCTACGAGCAGTACTTC. It specifies CASSLDSSYEQYF.

The chain couples TRBV28 to TRBJ2-2, with 9 bases identical to TRBD2. Germline loops: CDR1 MDHEN, CDR2 SYDVKM. Trimming at V came to 5 bases and at J to 2 bases, leaving 12 bases not matched to a gene. CDR3 length: 18 residues. CDR3 DNA sequence: TGTGCCAGCAGTATCGACCCGCGGGGGGGCCCTAACACCGGGGAGCTGTTTTTT. It specifies CASSIDPRGGPNTGELFF.

The V call is TRBV29-1, the J call TRBJ2-7, with 7 bases aligning to TRBD1. This CDR3 contains 13 residues. The germline V gene encodes CDR1 SQVTM and CDR2 ANQGSEA. Germline trimming cut 7 bases from V and 0 bases from J; bases unmatched to any gene: 6. The CDR3 bases are TGCAGCGCACGACAGGGAAGCTCCTACGAGCAGTACTTC. As protein: CSARQGSSYEQYF.

This rearrangement joins TRBV30 to TRBJ2-1, with 7 positions matching TRBD2. Unmatched junction bases numbered 12, after V lost 4 bases and J lost 6 bases. Per the germline V gene, CDR1 is GTSNPN and CDR2 is SVGIG (reference sequence). The CDR3 runs to 15 residues. The CDR3 nucleotides read TGTGCCTGGACCCACGGGGGGAATGGTCGCAATGAGCAGTTCTTC. Amino acid sequence: CAWTHGGNGRNEQFF.

J is TRBJ1-6 and V is TRBV28; D perhaps matches TRBD1 (5 bases). This CDR3 is 15 amino acids long. Germline CDR1 reads MDHEN; CDR2 reads SYDVKM. The ends were cut back, 8 bases at V and 4 bases at J, with 15 bases in the middle. The CDR3 region is CASRRVRVYNSPLHF. In DNA, the CDR3 is TGTGCCAGCCGACGAGTCAGGGTGTATAATTCACCCCTCCACTTT. Variable domain in full (rest from reference TRBV28 and TRBJ1-6): DVKVTQSSRYLVKRTGEKVFLECVQDMDHENMFWYRQDPGLGLRLIYFSYDVKMKEKGDIPEGYSVSREKKERFSLILESASTNQTSMYLCASRRVRVYNSPLHFGNGTRLTVT.

Worth noting for this clone: A read error may account for a junction end that differs from germline. The chain carries TRBV28 and TRBJ1-4, with TRBD1 identical over 10 bases. Germline assignment: CDR1 MDHEN and CDR2 SYDVKM. This CDR3 contains 14 residues. The CDR3 coding sequence is TGTGCCAGCAGTCTATGGACAGGGGGAGAAAAACTGTTTTTT. Its translation is CASSLWTGGEKLFF.

This chain's CDR3 is CASSFGGLGYTF. CDR3 sequence (DNA): TGTGCCAGCAGTTTCGGGGGACTGGGCTACACCTTC. This rearrangement joins TRBV28 to TRBJ1-2, with D possibly matching TRBD1 (5 bases). V lost 3 bases and J 8 bases, leaving 10 bases between the germline ends. CDR1 and CDR2 from the germline V gene are MDHEN and SYDVKM. CDR3 length equals 12 residues.

CDR3 residues: CATQGQGGSYEQYF. The CDR3 nucleotides are TGTGCCACCCAAGGACAGGGGGGCTCCTACGAGCAGTACTTC. The rearrangement links TRBV10-3 to TRBJ2-7, with 10 bases fitting TRBD1. Germline CDR1 reads ENHRY; CDR2 reads SYGVKD. After removal of 10 bases from V and 0 bases from J, the junction contained 6 bases not matched to a gene. The CDR3 runs to 14 residues.

This clone was counted between two and nine times. The chain has TRBV7-9 and TRBJ1-2, with a weak D call TRBD1 (6 bases). Germline V lookup: CDR1 SEHNR, CDR2 FQNEAQ (reference sequence). The V end was cut by 5 bases, the J end by 13 bases, with 14 bases between. CDR3 length: 11 residues. The CDR3: CASSPRQELTF. The CDR3 DNA sequence: TGTGCCAGCAGCCCTAGACAGGAACTCACCTTC.

This rearrangement joins TRBV9 to TRBJ2-1, with D uncertain. The CDR3 totals 10 residues. Germline lookup yields CDR1 SGDLS and CDR2 YYNGEE. V shed 6 bases and J shed 7 bases, with 5 bases lying between them. CDR3 sequence reads: CASNSNEQFF. The DNA for the CDR3 is TGTGCCAGCAACAGTAATGAGCAGTTCTTC.

The CDR3: CATSRESRDTEAFF. The CDR3 DNA reads as TGTGCCACCAGCAGAGAAAGTCGGGATACTGAAGCTTTCTTT. The gene calls are TRBV15 and TRBJ1-1, with no clear D. In germline, CDR1 is LNHNV, CDR2 YYDKDF (reference sequence). The CDR3 spans 14 residues. Trimming took 0 bases from V and 5 from J, leaving 10 bases between them.

The genes are TRBV5-3 and TRBJ2-7; no firm D call. TRBV5-3 is marked as an open reading frame, function uncertain. The length of the CDR3 is 14 residues. The V end lost 4 bases, the J end lost 2 bases, and 13 bases lay between the germline ends. The chain's CDR3 is CARSPSGSTYEQYF. CDR3 sequence (DNA): TGTGCCAGAAGCCCCTCAGGATCCACCTACGAGCAGTACTTC.

The chain links TRBV19 to TRBJ1-5; TRBD1 matches at 8 bases. Germline V gene data show CDR1 as LNHDA and CDR2 as SQIVND (reference sequence). Germline trimming cut 6 bases from V and 6 bases from J; bases unmatched to any gene: 10. The CDR3 has 15 amino acids. The CDR3 here is CASSYVGTGSQPQHF. Here the CDR3 DNA reads TGTGCCAGTAGCTATGTGGGGACAGGTAGTCAGCCCCAGCATTTT.

Here the CDR3 DNA reads TGTGCCTGGACCCGGTTACTAGCGGGCACAGATACGCAGTATTTT. Residues: CAWTRLLAGTDTQYF. V and J are TRBV30 and TRBJ2-3, with 8 bases fitting TRBD2. The CDR3 covers 15 residues. The germline gives CDR1 GTSNPN, CDR2 SVGIG (reference sequence). J lost 1 base, V lost 4 bases, and 7 bases had no gene match.

The rearrangement joins TRBV27 to TRBJ2-6, with TRBD2 as a possible D gene (5 bases). The germline V gene has CDR1 MNHEY and CDR2 SMNVEV (reference sequence). Trimming stripped 3 bases from V and 1 base from J, with 7 bases between. The CDR3 has 15 residues. CDR3 in DNA: TGTGCCAGCAGTTTGGGAGTGTCTGGGGCCAACGTCCTGACTTTC. Its protein is CASSLGVSGANVLTF.

This chain links TRBV9 with TRBJ2-7, with 7 bases aligning to TRBD1. In germline, CDR1 is SGDLS, CDR2 YYNGEE. V was pared by 4 bases and J by 0 bases, with 7 bases of the junction left unmatched. The CDR3 is made up of 15 amino acids. The CDR3 sequence: CASSSQTGYSYEQYF. The CDR3 DNA is TGTGCCAGCAGCTCCCAGACAGGGTACTCCTACGAGCAGTACTTC.